Detailed here is one T cell receptor (beta chain). The target antigen is unknown. These data belong to a study of blood T cells in healthy people across ages. With a J-beta primer mix and a sample-barcoded 5' primer, a second PCR ran roughly 6 to 12 cycles. TCRdb ran MiXCR on the 5' RACE reads and lists one entry per CDR3 protein. The table shows hundreds of thousands of distinct CDR3 sequences, with less than 40% occurring only once. Whole-study findings and limits: The long-lived group displayed more naive CD4+ cells, plus higher diversity, than the aged donors did.

CDR1 and CDR2 (germline): MNHNY, SVGAGI (reference sequence). The CDR3 length is 14 residues. V dropped 8 bases and J dropped 0 bases, with 14 bases sitting between them. The sequence was obtained from a woman over 75 in good health. The J gene is TRBJ2-7, the V gene TRBV6-6; D is perhaps TRBD1 or TRBD2 (5 bases each). The sample taken for sequencing was blood. The CDR3 reads CASDRDGISYEQYF. In DNA form, the CDR3 reads TGTGCCAGCGACCGGGACGGAATCTCCTACGAGCAGTACTTC.